Below, one T cell receptor beta chain is given with its context. Its antigen is still unknown. The data are from a study of cytomegalovirus exposure and HLA in healthy donors. The study's findings and limits: Cytomegalovirus association was assigned to approximately 160 TCR beta chains.

The CDR3 has 13 residues. Trimming shortened V by 3 bases and J by 5 bases, and 8 bases separated the two germline ends. Germline values: CDR1 SEHNR, CDR2 FQNEAQ (reference sequence). Profiled with immunoSEQ multiplex PCR; TCRdb holds only in-frame clones, not every one. The sample has fewer than 250,000 clones; less than 90% are singletons. This TCR came from a woman younger than 35 in good health and CMV-seronegative. The chain recombines TRBV7-9 with TRBJ1-5; D unclear. Sequenced material: PBMCs. CDR3 sequence (DNA): TGTGCCAGCAGCTTCATGGGAGATCAGCCCCAGCATTTT. The encoded protein is CASSFMGDQPQHF.